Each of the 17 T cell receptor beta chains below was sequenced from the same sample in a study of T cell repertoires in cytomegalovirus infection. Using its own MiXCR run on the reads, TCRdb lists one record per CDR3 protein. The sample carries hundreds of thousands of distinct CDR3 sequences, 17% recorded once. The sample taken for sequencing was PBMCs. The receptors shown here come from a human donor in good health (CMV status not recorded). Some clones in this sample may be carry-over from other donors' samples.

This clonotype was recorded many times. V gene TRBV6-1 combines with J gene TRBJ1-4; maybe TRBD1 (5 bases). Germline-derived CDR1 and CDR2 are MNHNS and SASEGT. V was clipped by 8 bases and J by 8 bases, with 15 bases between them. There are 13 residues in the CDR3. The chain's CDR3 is CASHMGRWEKLFF. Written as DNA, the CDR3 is TGTGCCAGCCATATGGGACGTTGGGAAAAACTGTTTTTT.

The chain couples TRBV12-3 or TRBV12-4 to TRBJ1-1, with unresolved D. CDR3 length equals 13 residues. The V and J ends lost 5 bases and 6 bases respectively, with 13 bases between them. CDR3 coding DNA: TGTGCCAGCAGTAGGGAACCCCTCGCTGAAGCTTTCTTT. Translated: CASSREPLAEAFF.

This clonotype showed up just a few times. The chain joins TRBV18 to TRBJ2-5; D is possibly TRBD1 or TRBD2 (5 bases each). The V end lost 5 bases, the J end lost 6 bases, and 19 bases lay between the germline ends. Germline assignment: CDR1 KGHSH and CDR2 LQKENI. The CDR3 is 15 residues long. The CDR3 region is CASSTLGEQGQTQYF. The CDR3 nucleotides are TGTGCCAGCTCAACTCTGGGAGAGCAGGGACAGACCCAGTACTTC.

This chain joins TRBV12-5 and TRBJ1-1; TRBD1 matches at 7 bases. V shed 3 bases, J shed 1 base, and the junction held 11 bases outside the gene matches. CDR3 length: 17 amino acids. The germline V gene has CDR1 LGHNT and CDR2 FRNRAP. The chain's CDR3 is CASGFHVLGQQNTEAFF. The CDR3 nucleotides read TGTGCTAGTGGTTTCCATGTCTTGGGACAGCAGAACACTGAAGCTTTCTTT.

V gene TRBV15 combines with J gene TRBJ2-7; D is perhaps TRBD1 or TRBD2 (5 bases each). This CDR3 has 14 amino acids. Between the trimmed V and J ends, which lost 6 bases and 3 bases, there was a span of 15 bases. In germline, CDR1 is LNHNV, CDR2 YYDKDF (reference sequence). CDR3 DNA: TGTGCCACCAGATCCTCGGGGCAGGTCTACGAGCAGTACTTC. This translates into CATRSSGQVYEQYF. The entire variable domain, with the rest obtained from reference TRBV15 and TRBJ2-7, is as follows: DAMVIQNPRYQVTQFGKPVTLSCSQTLNHNVMYWYQQKSSQAPKLLFHYYDKDFNNEADTPDNFQSRRPNTSFCFLDIRSPGLGDTAMYLCATRSSGQVYEQYFGPGTRLTVT.

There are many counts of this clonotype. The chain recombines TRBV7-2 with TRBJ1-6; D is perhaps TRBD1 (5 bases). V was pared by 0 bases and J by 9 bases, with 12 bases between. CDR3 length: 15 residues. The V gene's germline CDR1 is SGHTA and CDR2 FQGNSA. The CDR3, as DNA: TGTGCCAGCAGCTTAGCGCATCAGGGAAGTTCACCCCTCCACTTT. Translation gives CASSLAHQGSSPLHF. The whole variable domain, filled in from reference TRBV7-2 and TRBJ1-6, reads GAGVSQSPSNKVTEKGKDVELRCDPISGHTALYWYRQSLGQGLEFLIYFQGNSAPDKSGLPSDRFSAERTGGSVSTLTIQRTQQEDSAVYLCASSLAHQGSSPLHFGNGTRLTVT.

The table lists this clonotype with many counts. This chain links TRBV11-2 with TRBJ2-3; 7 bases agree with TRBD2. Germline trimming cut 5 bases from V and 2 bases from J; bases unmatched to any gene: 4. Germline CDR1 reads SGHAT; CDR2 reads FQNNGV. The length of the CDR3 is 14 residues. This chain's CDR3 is CASSPRGTTDTQYF. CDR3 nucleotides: TGTGCCAGCAGCCCGCGGGGGACCACAGATACGCAGTATTTT.

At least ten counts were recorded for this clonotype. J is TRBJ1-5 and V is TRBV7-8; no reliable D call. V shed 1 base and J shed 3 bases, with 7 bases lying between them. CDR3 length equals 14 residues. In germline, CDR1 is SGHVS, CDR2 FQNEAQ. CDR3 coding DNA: TGTGCCAGCAGCTTAGACACCAACAATCAGCCCCAGCATTTT. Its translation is CASSLDTNNQPQHF.

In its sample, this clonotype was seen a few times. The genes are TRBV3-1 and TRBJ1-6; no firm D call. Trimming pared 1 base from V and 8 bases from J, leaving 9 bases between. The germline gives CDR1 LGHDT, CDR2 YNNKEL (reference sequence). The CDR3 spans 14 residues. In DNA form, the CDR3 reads TGTGCCAGCAGCCAAGGACATAAGGATTCACCCCTCCACTTT. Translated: CASSQGHKDSPLHF. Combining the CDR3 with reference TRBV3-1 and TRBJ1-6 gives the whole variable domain DTAVSQTPKYLVTQMGNDKSIKCEQNLGHDTMYWYKQDSKKFLKIMFSYNNKELIINETVPNRFSPKSPDKAHLNLHINSLELGDSAVYFCASSQGHKDSPLHFGNGTRLTVT.

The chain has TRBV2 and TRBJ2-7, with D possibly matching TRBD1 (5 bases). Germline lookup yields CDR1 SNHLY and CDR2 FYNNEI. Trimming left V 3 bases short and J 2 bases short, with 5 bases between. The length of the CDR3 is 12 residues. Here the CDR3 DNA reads TGTGCCAGCAGTGAGACAGCCTACGAGCAGTACTTC. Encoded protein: CASSETAYEQYF.

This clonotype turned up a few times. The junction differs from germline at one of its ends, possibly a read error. CDR3 loop: CASSKQGRQETQYF. Written as DNA, the CDR3 is TGTGCTAGCAGCAAACAGGGAAGACAAGAGACCCAGTACTTC. This chain joins TRBV7-7 and TRBJ2-5; D is possibly TRBD1 (6 bases). The CDR3 has 14 residues. Germline V gene lookup returns CDR1 SSHAT and CDR2 FNYEAQ (reference sequence). Full variable domain (rest looked up from reference TRBV7-7 and TRBJ2-5): GAGVSQSPRYKVTKRGQDVTLRCDPISSHATLYWYQQALGQGPEFLTYFNYEAQPDKSGLPSDRFSAERPEGSISTLTIQRTEQRDSAMYRCASSKQGRQETQYFGPGTRLLVL.

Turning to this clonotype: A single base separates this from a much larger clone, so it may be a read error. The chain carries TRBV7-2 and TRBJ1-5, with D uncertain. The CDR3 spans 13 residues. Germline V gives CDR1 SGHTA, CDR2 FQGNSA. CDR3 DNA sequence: TGTGCCAGCAGTCCCCGATCCAATCAGCCCCAGGATTTT. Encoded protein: CASSPRSNQPQDF.

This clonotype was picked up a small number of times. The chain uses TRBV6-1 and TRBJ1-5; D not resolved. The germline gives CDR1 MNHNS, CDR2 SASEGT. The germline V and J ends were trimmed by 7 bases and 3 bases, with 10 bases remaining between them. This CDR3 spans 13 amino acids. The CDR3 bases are TGTGCCAGCACCTCTAGGAACAATCAGCCCCAGCATTTT. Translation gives CASTSRNNQPQHF.

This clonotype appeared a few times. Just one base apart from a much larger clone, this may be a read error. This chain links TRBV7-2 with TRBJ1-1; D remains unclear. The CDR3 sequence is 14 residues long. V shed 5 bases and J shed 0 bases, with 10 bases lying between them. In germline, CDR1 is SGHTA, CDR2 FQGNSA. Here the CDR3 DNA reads TGTGCCAGCAGCCTCTCCAGAGTGAACACTGAAGCTTTCTTT. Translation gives CASSLSRVNTEAFF.

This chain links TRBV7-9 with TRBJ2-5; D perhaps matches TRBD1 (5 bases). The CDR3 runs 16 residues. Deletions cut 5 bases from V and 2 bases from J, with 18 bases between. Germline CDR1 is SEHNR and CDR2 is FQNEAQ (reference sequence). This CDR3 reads CASSQGRASAQETQYF. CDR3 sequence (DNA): TGTGCCAGCAGCCAGGGTAGGGCCTCGGCTCAAGAGACCCAGTACTTC.

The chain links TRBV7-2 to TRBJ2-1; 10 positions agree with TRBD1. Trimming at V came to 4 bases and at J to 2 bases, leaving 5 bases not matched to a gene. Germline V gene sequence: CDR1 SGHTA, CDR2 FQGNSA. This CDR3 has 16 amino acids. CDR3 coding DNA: TGTGCCAGCAGCTCGAGACAGGGGGCGACCTACAATGAGCAGTTCTTC. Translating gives CASSSRQGATYNEQFF.

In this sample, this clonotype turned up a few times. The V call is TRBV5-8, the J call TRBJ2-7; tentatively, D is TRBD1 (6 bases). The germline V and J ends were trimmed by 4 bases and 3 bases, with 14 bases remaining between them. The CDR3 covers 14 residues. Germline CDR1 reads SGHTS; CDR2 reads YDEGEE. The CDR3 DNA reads TGTGCCAGCAGCGGAACAGGGATGAGCTACGAGCAGTACTTC. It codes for CASSGTGMSYEQYF.